This T cell receptor beta chain came from a study of cytomegalovirus exposure and HLA in healthy donors. Study-wide context: The early release's HLA-typed donors yielded roughly 85 million unique TCRs.

Germline V gene sequence: CDR1 SGHVS, CDR2 FQNEAQ. This CDR3 spans 12 amino acids. Vbeta (60) and Jbeta (13) primers were used in the PCR. This table comes from immunoSEQ multiplex PCR, and its TCRdb copy is limited to in-frame clones, with some not included. Among 100,000 to 150,000 clones listed, around 70% were seen once. About this clone itself: Its specificity is not known. One end of the junction varies from germline; a read error may be responsible.

Study observations and caveats: Three CMV-associated chains proved CMV antigen-specific in vitro. Indistinguishable V segments such as TRBV6-2 and TRBV6-3 were excluded.

The source of this sequence is a human donor in good health. V usage is TRBV7-8 and J usage is TRBJ2-7; TRBD1 might be the D (6 bases). The sequencing sample was made of PBMCs. CDR3 in DNA: TGTGCCAGCAGCTTAGAGTTTAGTCCAGGGGTTTTC. Its translation is CASSLEFSPGVF.